This T cell receptor beta chain derives from a study of shared clonotypes between healthy human individuals. General study findings and limits: Naive subsets usually exceeded memory subsets in estimated richness.

Each replicate PCR on the sorted subsets used around 200 ng DNA (roughly 30,000 T cell genomes). Method: immunoSEQ multiplex PCR; TCRdb's copy keeps in-frame clones and lacks some. In the table there are around 1.4 million clones, 98% of which are singletons. Comment on this clone: The antigen remains undetermined.

Germline-derived CDR1 and CDR2 are SGHTA and FQGNSA. Between the trimmed V and J ends, which lost 5 bases and 3 bases, there was a span of 14 bases. The CDR3 has 15 residues. The receptor comes from a young man in good health. The sample consisted of naive CD4+ T cells sorted from blood. Subset specified: CD45RA+ positively selected. The chain couples TRBV7-2 to TRBJ1-5; D gene uncertain. The CDR3 loop reads CASSPGQLANQPQHF. CDR3 sequence (DNA): TGTGCCAGCAGCCCCGGGCAGCTGGCCAATCAGCCCCAGCATTTT. The full variable domain, with the rest looked up from reference TRBV7-2 and TRBJ1-5, is GAGVSQSPSNKVTEKGKDVELRCDPISGHTALYWYRQSLGQGLEFLIYFQGNSAPDKSGLPSDRFSAERTGGSVSTLTIQRTQQEDSAVYLCASSPGQLANQPQHFGDGTRLSIL.